The 32 T cell receptor beta chains below come from one sample, sequenced in a study of CD8+CD57+ T cells in acquired aplastic anemia. Patients chosen for sequencing had shown CD8+CD57+ cell expansion by flow cytometry. The template for TCR beta VDJ and CDR3 sequence profiling was genomic DNA. TCRdb redid the calling of the reads with MiXCR, one entry per CDR3 protein. Of 150,000 to 200,000 distinct CDR3 sequences in the sample, 55% to 65% are singletons; the top ten hold roughly 46%. Sequencing was performed on sorted CD4+, CD8+, or CD8+CD57+ T cells (not recorded which) from PBMCs. Every receptor here comes from a human donor with aplastic anemia.

The chain carries TRBV20-1 and TRBJ1-2, with 7 bases fitting TRBD1. V trimming: 7 bases; J trimming: 4 bases; junction bases outside the gene matches: 9. Germline loops: CDR1 DFQATT, CDR2 SNEGSKA (reference sequence). The CDR3 totals 13 residues. This CDR3 reads CSVNVDRRYGYTF. The CDR3, as DNA: TGCAGTGTCAATGTGGACAGGCGCTATGGCTACACCTTC.

This clonotype was counted between two and nine times. This may be a read error: a much more frequent sequence differs by one nucleotide. V usage is TRBV2 and J usage is TRBJ1-6, with D unresolved. Germline CDR1 SNHLY, CDR2 FYNNEI. Trimming removed 5 bases from V and 10 bases from J, with 12 bases in between. The CDR3 extends over 13 amino acids. The CDR3 loop reads CASSPEVGSPLHF. In nucleotides, the CDR3 is TGTGCCAGCAGTCCGGAGGTCGGCTCACCCCTCCACTTT.

The gene calls are TRBV20-1 and TRBJ2-1, with TRBD2 matching over 12 bases. Germline lookup yields CDR1 DFQATT and CDR2 SNEGSKA (reference sequence). The J segment lost 7 bases and the V segment lost 6 bases, leaving 7 bases of the junction unmatched. The CDR3 runs 14 residues. Here the CDR3 reads CSAPSGRAPNEQFF. The CDR3 DNA sequence: TGCAGTGCCCCTAGCGGGAGGGCCCCGAATGAGCAGTTCTTC.

The rearrangement joins TRBV2 to TRBJ2-7; D perhaps matches TRBD2 (5 bases). This CDR3 spans 11 amino acids. Trimming took 4 bases from V and 6 from J, leaving 7 bases between them. The germline V gene has CDR1 SNHLY and CDR2 FYNNEI. The DNA for the CDR3 is TGTGCCAGCAGTGGGACTTCCGAGCAGTACTTC. Protein sequence: CASSGTSEQYF. The whole variable domain, filled in from reference TRBV2 and TRBJ2-7, reads EPEVTQTPSHQVTQMGQEVILRCVPISNHLYFYWYRQILGQKVEFLVSFYNNEISEKSEIFDDQFSVERPDGSNFTLKIRSTKLEDSAMYFCASSGTSEQYFGPGTRLTVT.

This chain uses TRBV10-3 with TRBJ1-6; D is undetermined. Trimming pared 3 bases from V and 7 bases from J, leaving 10 bases between. The CDR3 is 14 residues long. Germline V lookup: CDR1 ENHRY, CDR2 SYGVKD. This CDR3 is CAISDLSENSPLHF. CDR3 coding DNA: TGTGCCATCAGTGATCTTTCGGAGAATTCACCCCTCCACTTT.

This clonotype was seen only once. An end of the junction differs from the germline gene, which may be a read error. The J gene is TRBJ2-5, the V gene TRBV20-1, with D unclear. Germline lookup yields CDR1 DFQATT and CDR2 SNEGSKA (reference sequence). The CDR3 is 13 residues long. CDR3 sequence (DNA): TGCGGTGCTACCAGACACGCCCGGGAGACCCAGTACTTC. Amino acids: CGATRHARETQYF.

This clonotype was seen a handful of times. A clone one base away is much larger, so this may be a read error. The CDR3, as DNA: TGTGCCAGTAGTATGAGGATAGGGGGACAGCCCCAGCATTTT. Translated, it gives CASSMRIGGQPQHF. V usage is TRBV19 and J usage is TRBJ1-5, with TRBD1 as a possible D gene (6 bases). Per germline, CDR1 LNHDA and CDR2 SQIVND (reference sequence). V was trimmed by 3 bases and J by 7 bases, leaving 13 bases between them. CDR3 length equals 14 residues.

The chain has TRBV12-3 or TRBV12-4 and TRBJ2-5; D possibly matches TRBD1 or TRBD2 (5 bases each). There are 14 residues in the CDR3. Between the trimmed V and J ends, which lost 6 bases and 0 bases, there was a span of 11 bases. This chain's CDR3 is CASRMGENQETQYF. Here the CDR3 DNA reads TGTGCCAGCAGAATGGGGGAAAACCAAGAGACCCAGTACTTC.

This clonotype was seen a few times. The rearrangement links TRBV7-8 to TRBJ2-3; D remains ambiguous. The CDR3 is 15 amino acids. CDR1 and CDR2 from the germline V gene are SGHVS and FQNEAQ. V was cut by 1 base and J by 3 bases, with 11 bases left in between. The CDR3 region is CASSLVDRRTDTQYF. The CDR3 DNA reads as TGTGCCAGCAGCTTAGTCGATAGGAGAACAGATACGCAGTATTTT.

The CDR3 is CASSLGAGSTEAFF. In DNA, the CDR3 is TGTGCCAGCAGTTTAGGGGCAGGGAGCACTGAAGCTTTCTTT. The chain couples TRBV12-3 or TRBV12-4 to TRBJ1-1; a possible D gene is TRBD1 (5 bases). Trimming left V 1 base short and J 4 bases short, with 10 bases between. The CDR3 is made up of 14 amino acids.

The chain joins TRBV9 to TRBJ2-1; tentatively, D is TRBD1 or TRBD2 (5 bases each). Trimming shortened V by 5 bases and J by 4 bases, and 25 bases separated the two germline ends. Looked up from germline, CDR1 is SGDLS and CDR2 is YYNGEE. The CDR3 has 18 amino acids. The CDR3 protein is CASSLWGIFEGIYNEQFF. CDR3 nucleotide sequence: TGTGCCAGCAGTTTATGGGGGATCTTTGAAGGGATATACAATGAGCAGTTCTTC.

The chain couples TRBV10-3 to TRBJ2-1; D is possibly TRBD1 (8 bases). The CDR3 totals 14 residues. Trimming removed 6 bases from V and 8 bases from J, with 17 bases in between. Per germline, CDR1 ENHRY and CDR2 SYGVKD. The CDR3 bases are TGTGCCATCAGCTTCCACAGGGGGGGCGATGAGCAGTTCTTC. Encoded protein: CAISFHRGGDEQFF.

There are a few counts of this clonotype. The rearrangement joins TRBV15 to TRBJ1-5; D gene uncertain. The germline V gene has CDR1 LNHNV and CDR2 YYDKDF (reference sequence). This CDR3 has 14 amino acids. V was shortened by 3 bases and J by 3 bases, with 9 bases between the two germline ends. CDR3 sequence reads: CATSREGYNQPQHF. Here the CDR3 DNA reads TGTGCCACCAGCAGGGAGGGCTACAATCAGCCCCAGCATTTT.

The V gene is TRBV29-1, the J gene TRBJ1-2; 11 bases agree with TRBD1. Germline V gives CDR1 SQVTM, CDR2 ANQGSEA. V lost 7 bases to trimming and J lost 5 bases; unmatched junction nucleotides: 3. CDR3 length equals 12 residues. The CDR3 bases are TGCAGCGCAGGGACAGGGGGATATGGCTACACCTTC. Encoded protein: CSAGTGGYGYTF.

This chain joins TRBV29-1 and TRBJ1-2; no clear D gene. CDR1 is SQVTM, CDR2 ANQGSEA, per germline. This CDR3 is built from 12 residues. V shed 2 bases and J shed 4 bases, with 8 bases lying between them. CDR3 amino acids: CSVEQVLYGYTF. The CDR3 coding sequence is TGCAGCGTTGAACAGGTGCTCTATGGCTACACCTTC.

The J gene is TRBJ2-1, the V gene TRBV7-8, with unresolved D. The CDR3 contains 15 residues. V was trimmed by 2 bases and J by 0 bases, leaving 8 bases between them. CDR1 and CDR2 (germline): SGHVS, FQNEAQ. CDR3 DNA sequence: TGTGCCAGCAGCTTAAGGGTGAGCTCCTACAATGAGCAGTTCTTC. It specifies CASSLRVSSYNEQFF.

The J gene is TRBJ2-5, the V gene TRBV20-1; TRBD1 matches 7 bases. CDR3 length: 15 amino acids. The V segment lost 6 bases and the J segment 1 base; nucleotides outside the gene matches: 11. CDR1 is DFQATT and CDR2 is SNEGSKA in the germline V gene (reference sequence). CDR3 residues: CSAQGQAGRQETQYF. As DNA, the CDR3 is TGCAGTGCCCAAGGACAGGCAGGCCGCCAAGAGACCCAGTACTTC.

Comments on this clonotype: One end of the junction varies from germline; a read error may be responsible. As DNA, the CDR3 is TGCGGTGCCTTGCGGGGCCAATACACAGATACGCAGTATTTT. Protein: CGALRGQYTDTQYF. This chain joins TRBV20-1 and TRBJ2-3; tentatively, D is TRBD2 (6 bases). Looked up from germline, CDR1 is DFQATT and CDR2 is SNEGSKA (reference sequence). This CDR3 spans 14 amino acids.

The chain is built from TRBV20-1 and TRBJ2-3, with D perhaps matching TRBD1 or TRBD2 (6 bases each). Germline assignment: CDR1 DFQATT and CDR2 SNEGSKA (reference sequence). The CDR3 consists of 15 residues. The V end lost 3 bases, the J end lost 0 bases, and 13 bases lay between the germline ends. The CDR3 region is CSASSGGTSTDTQYF. CDR3 DNA sequence: TGCAGTGCTAGTAGCGGCGGGACAAGCACAGATACGCAGTATTTT.

The chain carries TRBV15 and TRBJ2-3; weak D call: TRBD2 (6 bases). The germline V gene has CDR1 LNHNV and CDR2 YYDKDF (reference sequence). The CDR3 length is 16 residues. V lost 0 bases and J 0 bases, leaving 10 bases between the germline ends. In DNA, the CDR3 is TGTGCCACCAGCAGAGATAGGCTAGCGAGCACAGATACGCAGTATTTT. Encoded protein: CATSRDRLASTDTQYF.

This clonotype was counted a few times. The V gene is TRBV20-1, the J gene TRBJ2-3; D ambiguous. CDR3 size: 14 residues. V lost 5 bases and J lost 0, with 12 bases in between. CDR1 and CDR2 (germline): DFQATT, SNEGSKA (reference sequence). CDR3 nucleotides: TGCAGTGCTCCACCTGCGCCTAGCACAGATACGCAGTATTTT. Translated, it gives CSAPPAPSTDTQYF.

The chain recombines TRBV2 with TRBJ1-6; 9 nucleotides align to TRBD1. V gave up 7 bases and J gave up 8 bases; unmatched junction bases: 9. Germline assignment: CDR1 SNHLY and CDR2 FYNNEI. The CDR3 sequence is 15 residues long. CDR3 nucleotides: TGTGCCAGCACCCGGGACAGGGCTTCCGATTCACCCCTCCACTTT. Encoded protein: CASTRDRASDSPLHF.

The rearrangement links TRBV10-3 to TRBJ2-1; 8 positions agree with TRBD1. This CDR3 has 13 amino acids. After removal of 6 bases from V and 6 bases from J, the junction contained 4 bases not matched to a gene. CDR1 and CDR2 from the germline V gene are ENHRY and SYGVKD. This CDR3 reads CAIRPQGGNEQFF. The CDR3 nucleotides are TGTGCCATCAGACCACAGGGGGGCAATGAGCAGTTCTTC.

This clonotype came up many times. The chain carries TRBV4-1 and TRBJ2-7, with TRBD2 identical over 8 bases. This CDR3 has 16 residues. Germline V lookup: CDR1 MGHRA, CDR2 YSYEKL. J lost 2 bases, V lost 0 bases, and 6 bases had no gene match. The CDR3 region is CASSQDYGGAPYEQYF. As DNA, the CDR3 is TGCGCCAGCAGCCAAGATTACGGGGGGGCCCCCTACGAGCAGTACTTC.

The V and J genes are TRBV7-3 and TRBJ2-3; 8 positions match TRBD2. This CDR3 region has 17 residues. Germline assignment: CDR1 SGHTA and CDR2 FQGTGA. J gave up 2 bases and V 3 bases, and 10 bases lay outside the gene matches. In DNA, the CDR3 is TGTGCCAGCAGCTTTGGCCTAAGCGGGAGCACCACAGATACGCAGTATTTT. It specifies CASSFGLSGSTTDTQYF.

Note on this clonotype: One base away lies a much larger clone, so this may be a sequencing read error. The chain uses TRBV11-2 and TRBJ1-2, with a weak D call TRBD1 (5 bases). This CDR3 has 15 amino acids. V lost 3 bases to trimming and J lost 4 bases, with 15 bases between them. Germline loops: CDR1 SGHAT, CDR2 FQNNGV. DNA for the CDR3: TGTGCCAGCAGCTTCCCCAGGGCAGTGGGCTATGGCTACACCTTC. It yields the protein CASSFPRAVGYGYTF.

Notes on this clonotype: Sequence at one end of the junction differs from germline and may be a read error. This chain joins TRBV5-1 and TRBJ1-2, with 10 bases that match TRBD1. Germline V gene data show CDR1 as SGHRS and CDR2 as YFSETQ. This CDR3 has 15 amino acids. Written as DNA, the CDR3 is TGTGCCAGCAGCTACTATGGGACAGGGGTTGGTGGCTACACCTTC. It codes for CASSYYGTGVGGYTF.

This chain connects TRBV20-1 to TRBJ2-5, with 8 bases matching TRBD2. Germline V gene data show CDR1 as DFQATT and CDR2 as SNEGSKA (reference sequence). This CDR3 is 12 amino acids long. The CDR3 protein is CSTTSVTETQYF. In DNA form, the CDR3 reads TGCAGCACGACTAGCGTGACAGAGACCCAGTACTTC.

J is TRBJ2-3 and V is TRBV15, with TRBD2 as a possible D gene (5 bases). CDR3 size: 15 residues. V was cut by 5 bases and J by 2 bases, with 14 bases left in between. The germline V gene has CDR1 LNHNV and CDR2 YYDKDF (reference sequence). CDR3 nucleotide sequence: TGTGCCACCAGCCCAACGCGGGTACCCACAGATACGCAGTATTTT. It is translated as CATSPTRVPTDTQYF. The full variable domain, in which reference TRBV15 and TRBJ2-3 provide the parts outside the CDR3, is DAMVIQNPRYQVTQFGKPVTLSCSQTLNHNVMYWYQQKSSQAPKLLFHYYDKDFNNEADTPDNFQSRRPNTSFCFLDIRSPGLGDTAMYLCATSPTRVPTDTQYFGPGTRLTVL.

This clonotype showed up many times. The gene calls are TRBV6-1 and TRBJ2-7; the match to TRBD1 covers 8 bases. The CDR3 loop spans 17 amino acids. V lost 6 bases, J lost 0 bases, and 13 bases stayed unmatched. Germline V gives CDR1 MNHNS, CDR2 SASEGT. CDR3 sequence reads: CASRDSPGQAYSYEQYF. The CDR3, as DNA: TGTGCCAGCAGAGATTCTCCGGGACAGGCGTACTCCTACGAGCAGTACTTC.

V gene TRBV10-1 combines with J gene TRBJ2-7; D may be TRBD2 (7 bases). The CDR3 length is 17 residues. Germline V gene sequence: CDR1 WNHNN, CDR2 SYGVQD (reference sequence). The ends were cut back, 2 bases at V and 0 bases at J, with 17 bases in the middle. The CDR3 DNA reads as TGCGCCAGCAGTGAGGGGGGGGGCACCTTCGTCTCCTACGAGCAGTACTTC. It translates to CASSEGGGTFVSYEQYF.

This clonotype was picked up many times. The V call is TRBV7-9, the J call TRBJ1-1; weak D call: TRBD1 (5 bases). The CDR3 covers 16 residues. CDR1 and CDR2 (germline): SEHNR, FQNEAQ (reference sequence). Trimming shortened V by 7 bases and J by 1 base, and 19 bases separated the two germline ends. This CDR3 reads CASTGSPGTGNTEAFF. The CDR3 coding sequence is TGTGCCAGCACCGGGAGCCCGGGGACGGGGAACACTGAAGCTTTCTTT.